This T cell receptor (beta chain) derives from a study of a mutant IDH1 vaccine in newly diagnosed glioma. Study context: Across weeks 1, 3, 5, 7, 11, 15, 19 and 23, patients received a vaccination each time, eight in all. Vaccines were begun 4-6 weeks after radiotherapy alone, or with temozolomide cycles. Every participant had undergone radiotherapy, temozolomide, or both before, and most underwent both. Study-wide points: The occurrence of vaccine-induced immune responses was seen in approximately 92% of patients.

Looked up from germline, CDR1 is SGHNT and CDR2 is YYREEE (reference sequence). This CDR3 has 13 amino acids. V shed 2 bases and J 8 bases; nucleotides not matched to a gene: 2. Sequencing used immunoSEQ multiplex PCR; TCRdb keeps in-frame clones, though not all of them. This repertoire shows about 53,000 clones, approximately 82% found once; its top ten account for over 3%. About this clone itself: What it binds is unknown.

Time point given: week 5, during vaccination. Every vaccine dose comprised 300 ug of mutant IDH1 20-mer peptide plus topical imiquimod. The sample in question was PBMCs, obtained from a glioma patient whose treatment included an IDH1 peptide vaccine. J is TRBJ2-1 and V is TRBV5-4, with 9 bases lining up with TRBD1. This sequence was found in a woman aged 18-35 years with glioma. Some clones in this sample may be carry-over from other donors' samples. The CDR3: CASSFTGGDEQFF. In DNA, the CDR3 is TGTGCCAGCAGCTTTACAGGGGGCGATGAGCAGTTCTTC.